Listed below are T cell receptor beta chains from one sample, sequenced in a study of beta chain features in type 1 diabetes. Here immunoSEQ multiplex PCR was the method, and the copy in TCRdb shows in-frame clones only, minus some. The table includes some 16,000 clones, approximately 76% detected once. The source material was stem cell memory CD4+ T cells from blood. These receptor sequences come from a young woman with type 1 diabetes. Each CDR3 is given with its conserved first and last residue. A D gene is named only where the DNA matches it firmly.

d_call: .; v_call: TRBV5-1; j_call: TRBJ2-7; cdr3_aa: CASSLVPLGQHYEQYF
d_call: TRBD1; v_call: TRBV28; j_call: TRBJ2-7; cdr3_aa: CASSLWAAGQGDEQYF
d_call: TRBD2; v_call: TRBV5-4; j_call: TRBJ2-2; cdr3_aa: CASSPGLASTGELFF
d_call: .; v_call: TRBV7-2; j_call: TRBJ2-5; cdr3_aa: CASTFRMGPGETQYF
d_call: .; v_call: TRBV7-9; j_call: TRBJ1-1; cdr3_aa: CASSFDWGGAGAFF
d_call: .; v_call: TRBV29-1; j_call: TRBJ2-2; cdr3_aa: CSGIQDINTGELFF
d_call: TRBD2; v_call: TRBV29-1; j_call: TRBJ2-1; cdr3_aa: CSVEGGLFFSEQFF
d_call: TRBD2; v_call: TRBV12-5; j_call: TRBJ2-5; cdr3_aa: CASGLVRRGLLAGEGGGETQYF
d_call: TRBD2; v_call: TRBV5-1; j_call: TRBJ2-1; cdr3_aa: CASGSGGSEQFF
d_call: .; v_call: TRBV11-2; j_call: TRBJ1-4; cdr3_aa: CASRSPGGNEKLFF
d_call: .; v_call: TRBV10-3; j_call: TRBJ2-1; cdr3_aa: CAIRGFGKNEQFF
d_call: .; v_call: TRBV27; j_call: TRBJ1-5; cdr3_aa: CASSQKTTNQPQHF
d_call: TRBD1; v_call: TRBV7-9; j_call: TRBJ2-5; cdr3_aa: CASSHVPGQGQETQYF
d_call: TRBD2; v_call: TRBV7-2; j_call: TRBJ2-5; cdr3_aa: CASSSSGAQETQYF
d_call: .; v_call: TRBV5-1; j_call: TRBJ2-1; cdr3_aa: CASSVGTYNEQFF
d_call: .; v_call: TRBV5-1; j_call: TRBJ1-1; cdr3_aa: CASSLAPNTEAFF
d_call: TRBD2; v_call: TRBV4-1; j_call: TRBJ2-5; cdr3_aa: CASSQAYPGLAGQETQYF
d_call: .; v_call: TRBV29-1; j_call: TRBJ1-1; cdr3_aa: CSVVSRAKNTEAFF
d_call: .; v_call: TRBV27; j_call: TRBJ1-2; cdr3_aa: CASSSGQNYGYTF
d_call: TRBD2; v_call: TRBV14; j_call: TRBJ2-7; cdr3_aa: CASNRAGDEQYF
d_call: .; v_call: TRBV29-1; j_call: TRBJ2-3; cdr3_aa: CSVGENTDTQYF
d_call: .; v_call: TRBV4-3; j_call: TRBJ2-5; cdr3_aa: CASSQDRGTDLTETQYF
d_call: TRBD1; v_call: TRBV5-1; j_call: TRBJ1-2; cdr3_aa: CASSSGQGLYGYTF
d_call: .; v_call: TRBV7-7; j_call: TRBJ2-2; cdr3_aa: CASSSRVYTGELFF
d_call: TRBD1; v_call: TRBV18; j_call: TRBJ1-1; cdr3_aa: CASSPVTGNTNTEAFF
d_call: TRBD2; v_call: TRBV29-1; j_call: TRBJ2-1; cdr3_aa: CSTHSGTHNEQFF
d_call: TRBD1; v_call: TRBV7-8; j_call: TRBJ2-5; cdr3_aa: CASSRRSLGQGAGETQYF
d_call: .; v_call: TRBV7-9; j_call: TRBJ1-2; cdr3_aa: CASSPLGDGYTF
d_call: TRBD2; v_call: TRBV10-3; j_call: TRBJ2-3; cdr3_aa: CAITPGLAASTDTQYF
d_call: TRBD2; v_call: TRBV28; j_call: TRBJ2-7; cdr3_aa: CASSGAGGPSYEQYF
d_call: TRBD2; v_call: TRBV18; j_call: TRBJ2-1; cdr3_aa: CASSPWASGSPNEQFF
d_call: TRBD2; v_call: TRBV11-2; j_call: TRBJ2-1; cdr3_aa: CASRPLAGGPPGFLEQFF
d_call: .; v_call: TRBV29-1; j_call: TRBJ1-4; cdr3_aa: CSANRNEKLFF
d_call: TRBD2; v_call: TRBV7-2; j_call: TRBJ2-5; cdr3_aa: CASSRRPQRTSGETQYF
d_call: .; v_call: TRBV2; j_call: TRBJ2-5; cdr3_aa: CASSSTRWETQYF
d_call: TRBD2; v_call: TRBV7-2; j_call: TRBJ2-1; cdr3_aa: CASSIGSGRRRNEQFF
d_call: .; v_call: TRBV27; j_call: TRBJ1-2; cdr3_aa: CASSFMVSGGYTF
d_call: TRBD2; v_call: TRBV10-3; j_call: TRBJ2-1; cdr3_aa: CAIGGTSGYNEQFF
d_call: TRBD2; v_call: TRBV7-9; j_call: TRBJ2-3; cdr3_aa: CASSPNLGRGGTDTQYF
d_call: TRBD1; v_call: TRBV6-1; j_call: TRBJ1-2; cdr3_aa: CASSPDRERGGYTF
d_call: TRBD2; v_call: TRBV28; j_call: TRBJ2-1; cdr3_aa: CASSLVEGKRGGNEQFF
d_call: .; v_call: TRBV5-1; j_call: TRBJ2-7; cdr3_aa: CASSLVSSRPLHYEQYF
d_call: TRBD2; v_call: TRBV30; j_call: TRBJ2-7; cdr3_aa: CAGSSGRAGEQYF
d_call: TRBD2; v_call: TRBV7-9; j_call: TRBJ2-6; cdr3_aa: CASSSRLAGGPGANVLTF
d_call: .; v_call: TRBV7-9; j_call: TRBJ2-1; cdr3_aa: CASSYQGYDEQFF
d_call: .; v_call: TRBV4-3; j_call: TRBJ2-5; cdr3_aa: CASSLGSSYQETQYF